One and the same sample provided the 26 T cell receptor beta chains below, sequenced in a study of T cell responses to AZD1222 COVID-19 vaccine (dated by TCRdb to about 2021). Library creation used the immunoSEQ multiplex PCR assay. This immuneACCESS table, as held by TCRdb, lists in-frame sequences with V and J called but not all clones. Of the missing ones, under half trace to an unresolved V gene in checked studies; the others have no known cause. In this sample the table shows roughly 130,000 clones, 88% of which occur a single time. The top ten hold approximately 18% of the sample. The sample's time point label, decoded: baseline before first vaccination. In light of the paper, this sample's treatment or condition label describes: meningococcal conjugate vaccine given as trial control. The sequencing here drew on peripheral blood, taken on day 0 of MenACWY control vaccination. These TCRs come from an adult in good health.

V gene TRBV7-9 combines with J gene TRBJ1-6, with 9 bases fitting TRBD1. The V and J ends lost 2 bases and 7 bases, in that order; junction bases with no gene match: 12. This CDR3 region has 18 residues. Germline CDR1 and CDR2: SEHNR and FQNEAQ (reference sequence). The CDR3 sequence: CASSLPSSGTGINSPLHF. The DNA for the CDR3 is TGTGCCAGCAGCTTACCCTCGAGTGGGACAGGGATAAATTCACCCCTCCACTTT.

This clone was counted only a few times. The chain joins TRBV24-1 to TRBJ2-3; maybe TRBD2 (5 bases). This CDR3 contains 15 residues. The V gene's germline CDR1 is KGHDR and CDR2 SFDVKD. Trimming took off 7 bases at V and 4 bases at J, with 17 bases between the two ends. The CDR3 DNA reads as TGTGCCACCAGCCTGACTGGAGGAGGATCAGATACGCAGTATTTT. Its translation: CATSLTGGGSDTQYF.

V usage is TRBV2 and J usage is TRBJ2-1, with 8 bases lining up with TRBD1. In germline, CDR1 is SNHLY, CDR2 FYNNEI. V lost 6 bases and J lost 7; bases outside the gene matches: 11. This CDR3 spans 15 amino acids. The DNA of the CDR3 is TGTGCCAGCAGGGATACAGGGGGAACTAGGAATGAGCAGTTCTTC. Protein sequence: CASRDTGGTRNEQFF.

The chain has TRBV5-1 and TRBJ2-5; D not certain. The V end lost 4 bases, the J end lost 1 base, and 8 bases lay between the germline ends. The CDR3 contains 13 residues. CDR1 is SGHRS, CDR2 YFSETQ, per germline. CDR3: CASSQATQETQYF. Here the CDR3 DNA reads TGCGCCAGCAGCCAGGCCACCCAAGAGACCCAGTACTTC.

The chain carries TRBV18 and TRBJ1-6; 9 bases line up with TRBD1. V was clipped by 3 bases and J by 9 bases; unmatched bases: 3. Germline V gene sequence: CDR1 KGHSH, CDR2 LQKENI. The CDR3 contains 14 residues. The CDR3 region is CASSPGQGISPLHF. For the CDR3, the DNA is TGTGCCAGCTCACCTGGACAGGGGATTTCACCCCTCCACTTT.

V and J are TRBV7-9 and TRBJ2-7; D is unresolved. The CDR3 has 14 amino acids. Germline V gene sequence: CDR1 SEHNR, CDR2 FQNEAQ (reference sequence). V was clipped by 5 bases and J by 4 bases, with 15 bases between them. CDR3 region: CASSPGFLSYEQYF. CDR3 DNA: TGTGCCAGCAGCCCCGGGTTTCTTAGTTACGAGCAGTACTTC.

This chain joins TRBV2 and TRBJ2-7; unclear D gene. CDR1 is SNHLY and CDR2 is FYNNEI in the germline V gene. The V and J ends lost 7 bases and 1 base respectively, with 11 bases between them. The CDR3 has 13 residues. The CDR3 loop reads CASKKDSSYEQYF. Written as DNA, the CDR3 is TGTGCCAGCAAGAAAGACTCGTCCTACGAGCAGTACTTC.

This chain connects TRBV30 to TRBJ1-3; D gene ambiguous. Germline values: CDR1 GTSNPN, CDR2 SVGIG (reference sequence). Trimming took 8 bases from V and 8 from J, leaving 16 bases between them. This CDR3 is built from 12 residues. CDR3 nucleotides: TGTGCCAGACCCCGCAACATTCACACCATATATTTT. The encoded protein is CARPRNIHTIYF.

The chain couples TRBV5-4 to TRBJ2-5; maybe TRBD2 (5 bases). The CDR3 is 14 residues long. The V gene's germline CDR1 is SGHNT and CDR2 YYREEE (reference sequence). V was pared by 0 bases and J by 4 bases, with 10 bases between. CDR3 DNA sequence: TGTGCCAGCAGCTTGGATCCCAGCGGAGAGACCCAGTACTTC. This encodes CASSLDPSGETQYF.

This chain connects TRBV5-1 to TRBJ2-1; tentative D call: TRBD1 (5 bases). The V and J ends lost 1 base and 9 bases respectively, with 14 bases between them. Germline lookup yields CDR1 SGHRS and CDR2 YFSETQ. The CDR3 runs 14 residues. CDR3 residues: CASSLYRSNGEQFF. As DNA, the CDR3 is TGCGCCAGCAGCTTGTACAGGTCGAACGGTGAGCAGTTCTTC.

This clone was observed a few times. This chain uses TRBV9 with TRBJ2-2; perhaps TRBD2 as D (5 bases). The CDR3 has 14 amino acids. Per the germline V gene, CDR1 is SGDLS and CDR2 is YYNGEE. The V and J ends lost 0 bases and 7 bases respectively, with 10 bases between them. Here the CDR3 DNA reads TGTGCCAGCAGCGTAGATCCCGGGATCGGGGAGCTGTTTTTT. The encoded protein is CASSVDPGIGELFF. Full variable domain (outside the CDR3, taken from reference TRBV9 and TRBJ2-2): DSGVTQTPKHLITATGQRVTLRCSPRSGDLSVYWYQQSLDQGLQFLIQYYNGEERAKGNILERFSAQQFPDLHSELNLSSLELGDSALYFCASSVDPGIGELFFGEGSRLTVL.

This chain joins TRBV2 and TRBJ2-7, with 7 bases identical to TRBD2. This CDR3 region has 14 residues. Germline assignment: CDR1 SNHLY and CDR2 FYNNEI. V was pared by 6 bases and J by 0 bases, with 5 bases of the junction left unmatched. The CDR3 DNA reads as TGTGCCAGCAGAGGTACTAGCGTCTCCTACGAGCAGTACTTC. This encodes CASRGTSVSYEQYF.

The V gene is TRBV11-1, the J gene TRBJ2-5, with TRBD2 matching over 14 bases. Looked up from germline, CDR1 is SGHAT and CDR2 is FQDESV (reference sequence). This CDR3 comprises 16 residues. Losses at the gene ends were 5 bases for V and 5 bases for J; bases not matched to a gene: 7. CDR3 residues: CASSLGGLAGVETQYF. CDR3 sequence (DNA): TGTGCCAGCAGCCTGGGGGGACTAGCGGGAGTTGAGACCCAGTACTTC.

The V gene is TRBV19, the J gene TRBJ2-1, with D maybe TRBD1 (5 bases). Germline assignment: CDR1 LNHDA and CDR2 SQIVND (reference sequence). With 8 bases removed from V and 6 bases from J, the gap between germline ends came to 17 bases. The length of the CDR3 is 14 residues. In DNA, the CDR3 is TGTGCCAGTGGCTGGGGCGCGAGGCTCAATGAGCAGTTCTTC. It yields the protein CASGWGARLNEQFF.

As to this clone: Because the CDR3's place on the DNA is in doubt, the DNA is left out and the CDR3 is given as listed by TCRdb. The rearrangement joins TRBV20-1 to TRBJ1-6; TRBD1, as called in the table, went unchecked against the DNA. Per the germline V gene, CDR1 is DFQATT and CDR2 is SNEGSKA (reference sequence). With termini counted, the CDR3 has 11 amino acids. CDR3 region: CSAAWGQGSSF.

This clone is medium-sized (0.01 to 0.1%) within its sample. This rearrangement joins TRBV3-1 (or the pseudogene TRBV3-2) to TRBJ2-3; D is ambiguous. The germline V gene has CDR1 LGHDT and CDR2 YNNKEL (reference sequence). CDR3 size: 12 residues. V lost 6 bases and J lost 3, with 7 bases in between. The CDR3 DNA reads as TGTGCCAGCAGTCAGATTACAGATACGCAGTATTTT. Its translation: CASSQITDTQYF.

The chain is built from TRBV5-1 and TRBJ2-5, with 15 nucleotides matching TRBD2. Per the germline V gene, CDR1 is SGHRS and CDR2 is YFSETQ. V lost 3 bases and J lost 1; bases outside the gene matches: 1. The CDR3 has 16 residues. The CDR3 is CASSSGLAGGQETQYF. In DNA, the CDR3 is TGCGCCAGCAGCTCGGGACTAGCGGGGGGCCAAGAGACCCAGTACTTC.

The chain joins TRBV15 to TRBJ1-2; D is undetermined. Germline V gene sequence: CDR1 LNHNV, CDR2 YYDKDF (reference sequence). Trimming cost V 3 bases and J 4 bases, with 6 bases left between them. The length of the CDR3 is 12 residues. The CDR3, as DNA: TGTGCCACCAGCAGCCAAGTCTATGGCTACACCTTC. Amino acid sequence: CATSSQVYGYTF.

The chain links TRBV9 to TRBJ2-3; D not resolved. Germline V CDR1 and CDR2: SGDLS, YYNGEE. The CDR3 extends over 13 amino acids. V was clipped by 2 bases and J by 4 bases, with 8 bases between them. CDR3 sequence reads: CASSVGPPDTQYF. Written as DNA, the CDR3 is TGTGCCAGCAGCGTTGGCCCCCCAGATACGCAGTATTTT.

V is TRBV6-4 and J is TRBJ2-3; 10 bases map to TRBD2. This CDR3 has 17 amino acids. Germline CDR1 MRHNA, CDR2 SNTAGT. V gave up 0 bases and J gave up 0 bases; unmatched junction bases: 3. CDR3 DNA sequence: TGTGCCAGCAGTGACTCCGTAGCGGGGGGAAGCACAGATACGCAGTATTTT. It is translated as CASSDSVAGGSTDTQYF.

The J gene is TRBJ2-5, the V gene TRBV12-3 or TRBV12-4; no reliable D call. The V gene lost 4 bases and the J gene lost 9 bases, with 9 bases spanning the gap. CDR3 size: 11 residues. CDR3 nucleotide sequence: TGTGCCAGCAGTTCAAGGGTGGCCCAGTACTTC. Translating it yields CASSSRVAQYF.

The V call is TRBV30, the J call TRBJ2-7, with D unclear. The CDR3 length is 13 residues. Germline V gene sequence: CDR1 GTSNPN, CDR2 SVGIG (reference sequence). V dropped 0 bases and J dropped 0 bases, with 6 bases sitting between them. CDR3 sequence: CAWSVLTSYEQYF. In nucleotides, the CDR3 is TGTGCCTGGAGTGTACTTACCTCCTACGAGCAGTACTTC.

This chain uses TRBV6-5 with TRBJ1-1; 7 positions agree with TRBD1. The V gene's germline CDR1 is MNHEY and CDR2 SVGAGI. Losses at the gene ends were 0 bases for V and 5 bases for J; bases not matched to a gene: 0. CDR3 size: 13 residues. CDR3 sequence: CASSYSGQTEAFF. The CDR3 DNA reads TGTGCCAGCAGTTACTCGGGACAGACTGAAGCTTTCTTT.

The chain joins TRBV15 to TRBJ2-7; D assignment may be TRBD1 or TRBD2 (5 bases each). There are 13 residues in the CDR3. Germline V lookup: CDR1 LNHNV, CDR2 YYDKDF (reference sequence). Trimming stripped 3 bases from V and 12 bases from J, with 18 bases between. CDR3 protein: CATSSRPGTWRYF. As DNA, the CDR3 is TGTGCCACCAGCAGTCGTCCCGGGACCTGGAGGTACTTC.

The chain couples TRBV12-3 or TRBV12-4 to TRBJ1-5; the D gene is possibly TRBD1 (5 bases). V lost 4 bases to trimming and J lost 4 bases, with 8 bases between them. The CDR3 length is 13 residues. Here the CDR3 reads CASSSQGNQPQHF. As DNA, the CDR3 is TGTGCCAGCAGTTCCCAGGGAAATCAGCCCCAGCATTTT.

The CDR3 sequence: CAIGRTQYF. CDR3 sequence (DNA): TGCGCCATTGGGAGGACCCAGTACTTC. The rearrangement links TRBV5-1 to TRBJ2-5; D might be TRBD2 (5 bases). The CDR3 spans 9 residues. Germline CDR1 is SGHRS and CDR2 is YFSETQ. Trimming took off 9 bases at V and 7 bases at J, with 7 bases between the two ends.